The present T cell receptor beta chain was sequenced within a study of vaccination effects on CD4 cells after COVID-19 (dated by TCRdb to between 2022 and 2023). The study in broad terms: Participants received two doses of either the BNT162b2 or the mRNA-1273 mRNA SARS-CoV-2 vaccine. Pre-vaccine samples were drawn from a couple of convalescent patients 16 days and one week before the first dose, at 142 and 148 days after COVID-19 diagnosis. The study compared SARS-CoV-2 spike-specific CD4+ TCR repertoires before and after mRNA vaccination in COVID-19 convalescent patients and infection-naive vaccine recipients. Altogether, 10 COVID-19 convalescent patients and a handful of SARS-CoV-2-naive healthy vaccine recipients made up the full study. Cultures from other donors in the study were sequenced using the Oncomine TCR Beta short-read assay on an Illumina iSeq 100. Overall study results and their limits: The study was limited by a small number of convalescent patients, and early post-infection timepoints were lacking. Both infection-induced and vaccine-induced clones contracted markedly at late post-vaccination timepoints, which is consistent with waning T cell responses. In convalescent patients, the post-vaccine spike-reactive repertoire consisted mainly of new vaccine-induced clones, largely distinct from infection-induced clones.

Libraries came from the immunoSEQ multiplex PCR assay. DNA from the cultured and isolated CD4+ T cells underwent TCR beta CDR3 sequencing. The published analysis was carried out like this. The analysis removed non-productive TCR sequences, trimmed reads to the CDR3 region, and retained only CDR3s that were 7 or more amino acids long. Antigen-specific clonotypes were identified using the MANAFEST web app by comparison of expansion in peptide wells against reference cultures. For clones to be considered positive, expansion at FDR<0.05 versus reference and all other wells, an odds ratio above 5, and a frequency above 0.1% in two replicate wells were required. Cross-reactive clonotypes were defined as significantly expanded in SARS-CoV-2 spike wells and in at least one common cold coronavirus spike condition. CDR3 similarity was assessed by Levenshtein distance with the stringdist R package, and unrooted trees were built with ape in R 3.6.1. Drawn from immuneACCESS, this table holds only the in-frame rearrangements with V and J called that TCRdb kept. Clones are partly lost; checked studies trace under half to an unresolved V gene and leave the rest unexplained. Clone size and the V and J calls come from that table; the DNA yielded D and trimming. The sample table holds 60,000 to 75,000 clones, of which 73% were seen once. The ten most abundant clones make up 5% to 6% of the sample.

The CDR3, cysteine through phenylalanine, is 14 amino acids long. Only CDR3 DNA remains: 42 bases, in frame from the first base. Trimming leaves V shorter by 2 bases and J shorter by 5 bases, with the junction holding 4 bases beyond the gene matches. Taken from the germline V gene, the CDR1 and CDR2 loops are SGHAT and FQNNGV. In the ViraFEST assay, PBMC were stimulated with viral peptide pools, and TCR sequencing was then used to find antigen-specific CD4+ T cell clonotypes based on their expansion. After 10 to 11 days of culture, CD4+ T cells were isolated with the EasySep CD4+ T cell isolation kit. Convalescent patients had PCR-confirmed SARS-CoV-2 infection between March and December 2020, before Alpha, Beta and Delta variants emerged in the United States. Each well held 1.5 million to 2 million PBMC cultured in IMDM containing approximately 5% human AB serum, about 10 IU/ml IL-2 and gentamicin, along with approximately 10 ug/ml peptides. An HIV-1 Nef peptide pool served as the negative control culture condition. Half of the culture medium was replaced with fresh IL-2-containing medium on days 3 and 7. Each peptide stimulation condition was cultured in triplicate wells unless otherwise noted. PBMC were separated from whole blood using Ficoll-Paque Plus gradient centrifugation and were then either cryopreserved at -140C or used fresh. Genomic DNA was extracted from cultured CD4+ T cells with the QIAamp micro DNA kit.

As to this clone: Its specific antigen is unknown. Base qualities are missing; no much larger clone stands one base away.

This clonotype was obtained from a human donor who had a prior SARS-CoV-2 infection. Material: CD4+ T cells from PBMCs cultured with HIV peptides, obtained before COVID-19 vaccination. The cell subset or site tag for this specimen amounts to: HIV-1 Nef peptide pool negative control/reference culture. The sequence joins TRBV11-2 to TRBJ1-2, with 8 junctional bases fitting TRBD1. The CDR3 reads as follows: CASSLLGQGYGYTF. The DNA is TGTGCCAGCAGCTTATTAGGACAGGGATATGGCTACACCTTC. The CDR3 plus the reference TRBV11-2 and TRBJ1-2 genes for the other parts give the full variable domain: EAGVAQSPRYKIIEKRQSVAFWCNPISGHATLYWYQQILGQGPKLLIQFQNNGVVDDSQLPKDRFSAERLKGVDSTLKIQPAKLEDSAVYLCASSLLGQGYGYTFGSGTRLTVV.